This T cell receptor (beta chain) was identified during a study of T cells in Graves' hyperthyroidism and ophthalmopathy. Authors of the study amplified TCR beta CDR3 regions from RNA transcripts. A set of HTBI primers served as the primers for a first-round RT-PCR of the TCR CDR3. MiXCR was run by TCRdb on the multiplex PCR reads, yielding one entry per CDR3 protein. Of more than 350,000 distinct CDR3 sequences listed, roughly 17% are singletons. This clonotype appeared many times. The V gene's germline CDR1 is SNHLY and CDR2 FYNNEI. The ends were cut back, 0 bases at V and 0 bases at J, with 18 bases in the middle. This CDR3 has 19 residues.

This clonotype was obtained from a young woman with Graves' hyperthyroidism that later progressed to Graves' ophthalmopathy. Sequencing was performed on blood. The chain joins TRBV2 to TRBJ2-1; no reliable D call. The CDR3 DNA sequence: TGTGCCAGCAGTGAAGCGCTTCCATCTGTGCGGAACTCCTACAATGAGCAGTTCTTC. Translation gives CASSEALPSVRNSYNEQFF.